This paragraph covers one T cell receptor (beta chain) sequence. These data belong to a study of control samples from healthy donors and cancer patients. The CDR3 extends over 11 amino acids. The V and J ends lost 7 bases and 4 bases respectively, with 10 bases between them. CDR1 is SQVTM and CDR2 is ANQGSEA in the germline V gene. Repertoires were generated with immunoSEQ multiplex PCR, while TCRdb's copy carries only in-frame clones and drops some. The repertoire holds just over 80,000 clones, with about 94% as singletons. Sequenced input: blood. The V and J genes are TRBV29-1 and TRBJ1-2; D is unclear. The receptor was derived from a woman between 18 and 29 years old in good health. The CDR3 protein is CSGSSSYGYTF. The CDR3 bases are TGCAGCGGGTCATCAAGCTATGGCTACACCTTC.